A selection of T cell receptor beta chains follows, all from one sample in a study of T cells in Graves' hyperthyroidism and ophthalmopathy. Via MiXCR, TCRdb re-called the multiplex PCR reads, giving one row per CDR3 protein. The sample holds 450,000 to 700,000 distinct CDR3 sequences, just over 45% seen once. Sequenced sample: peripheral blood or thyroid tissue (not recorded which). These receptors were collected from an adult woman with Graves' disease, either hyperthyroidism or ophthalmopathy (not recorded which). Each CDR3 is given with its conserved first and last residue. Each record gives: CDR3 DNA, CDR3 protein, J gene, D gene, clone size, V gene. A D gene is named only where the DNA matches it firmly. For some rows the clone size is stated as once, few or many, or as a class when expanded; others skip it.

CDR3nt: TGCAGTGCTAGCGGAGACAGTTATGGCTACACCCTCGGCAGGGATAATCAGCCCCAGCATTTT; CDR3aa: CSASGDSYGYTLGRDNQPQHF; j_gene: TRBJ1-5; d_gene: NA; abundance: NA; v_gene: TRBV20-1
CDR3nt: TGTGCCAGCAGTCGGACAGTTTATGGCGACTACGAGCAGTACTTC; CDR3aa: CASSRTVYGDYEQYF; j_gene: TRBJ2-7; d_gene: NA; abundance: NA; v_gene: TRBV14
CDR3nt: TGTGCCAGCAGCCTCCGGACAGGGGGGAACGAGCAGTACTTC; CDR3aa: CASSLRTGGNEQYF; j_gene: TRBJ2-7; d_gene: TRBD1; abundance: NA; v_gene: TRBV7-2
CDR3nt: TGTGCCAGCAGAGACGACAATTCACCCCTCCACTTT; CDR3aa: CASRDDNSPLHF; j_gene: TRBJ1-6; d_gene: NA; abundance: few; v_gene: TRBV12-3/TRBV12-4
CDR3nt: TGCGCCAGCAGCCGCCCAGGTGGGGGGGAGTGGGGCTACACCTTC; CDR3aa: CASSRPGGGEWGYTF; j_gene: TRBJ1-2; d_gene: NA; abundance: NA; v_gene: TRBV7-8
CDR3nt: TGTGCCAGTAGTATCCAATTGGGTGTTGAAGCTTTCTTT; CDR3aa: CASSIQLGVEAFF; j_gene: TRBJ1-1; d_gene: NA; abundance: many; v_gene: TRBV19
CDR3nt: TGCAGTCAATACAGGGAGGAGGAAGGGGAAAAACTGTTTTTT; CDR3aa: CSQYREEEGEKLFF; j_gene: TRBJ1-4; d_gene: NA; abundance: NA; v_gene: TRBV20-1
CDR3nt: TGCAGTGCAAGAGCAAGGGTAGGCTACACCTTC; CDR3aa: CSARARVGYTF; j_gene: TRBJ1-2; d_gene: NA; abundance: NA; v_gene: TRBV20-1
CDR3nt: TGTGCCAGCAGCGACCCACAACTAGGCCGCGGGGAGACCCAGTACTTC; CDR3aa: CASSDPQLGRGETQYF; j_gene: TRBJ2-5; d_gene: NA; abundance: NA; v_gene: TRBV2
CDR3nt: TGCAGTGCTAGGGACAGGAACACCCAGTACTTC; CDR3aa: CSARDRNTQYF; j_gene: TRBJ2-5; d_gene: TRBD1; abundance: NA; v_gene: TRBV20-1
CDR3nt: TGTGCCAGCAGCTTGCCTTTTGGGGGAGAAGAGACCCAGTACTTC; CDR3aa: CASSLPFGGEETQYF; j_gene: TRBJ2-5; d_gene: NA; abundance: NA; v_gene: TRBV7-9
CDR3nt: TGTGCCAGCAGCCAAGTGGGGACCCCCGGGGCCAACGTCCTGACTTTC; CDR3aa: CASSQVGTPGANVLTF; j_gene: TRBJ2-6; d_gene: NA; abundance: NA; v_gene: TRBV4-1
CDR3nt: TGTGCCAGTGCCGAGACAGGGGCGGGGGCCAACGTCCTGACTTTC; CDR3aa: CASAETGAGANVLTF; j_gene: TRBJ2-6; d_gene: TRBD1; abundance: once; v_gene: TRBV10-3
CDR3nt: TGTGCCAGCAGCTCCGGGACAGGGTCCGTCACCATATATTTT; CDR3aa: CASSSGTGSVTIYF; j_gene: TRBJ1-3; d_gene: TRBD1; abundance: many; v_gene: TRBV7-2
CDR3nt: TGCAGTGCTAACCCCGGGACAGGGACCCAGTACTTC; CDR3aa: CSANPGTGTQYF; j_gene: TRBJ2-5; d_gene: TRBD1; abundance: NA; v_gene: TRBV20-1
CDR3nt: TGCGCCAGCGCTGACAGCCCCGGTTATAATTCACCCCTCCACTTT; CDR3aa: CASADSPGYNSPLHF; j_gene: TRBJ1-6; d_gene: NA; abundance: many; v_gene: TRBV5-1
CDR3nt: TGTGCCAGCAGACGACAGGGCAACTATGGCTACACCTTC; CDR3aa: CASRRQGNYGYTF; j_gene: TRBJ1-2; d_gene: TRBD1; abundance: many; v_gene: TRBV6-5
CDR3nt: TGTGCCAGCAGCTGGAAGGACAGACCCGAGGGCTACACCTTC; CDR3aa: CASSWKDRPEGYTF; j_gene: TRBJ1-2; d_gene: NA; abundance: NA; v_gene: TRBV13
CDR3nt: TGTGCCAGCAGCTTAGGTGTCCTAGCGGGACCGGTGGAGCAGTACTTC; CDR3aa: CASSLGVLAGPVEQYF; j_gene: TRBJ2-7; d_gene: TRBD2; abundance: few; v_gene: TRBV7-6
CDR3nt: TGTGCCAGTAGTATCCCGACAGGGATGAACTATGGCTACACCTTC; CDR3aa: CASSIPTGMNYGYTF; j_gene: TRBJ1-2; d_gene: TRBD1; abundance: many; v_gene: TRBV19
CDR3nt: TGCGCCAGCAGCATTCAGGGGGCATGGGACACCGGGGAGCTGTTTTTT; CDR3aa: CASSIQGAWDTGELFF; j_gene: TRBJ2-2; d_gene: TRBD1; abundance: NA; v_gene: TRBV5-1
CDR3nt: TGTGCCAGCAGTTTAATTCGCAGCCTGTCCTACGAGCAGTACTTC; CDR3aa: CASSLIRSLSYEQYF; j_gene: TRBJ2-7; d_gene: NA; abundance: few; v_gene: TRBV28
CDR3nt: TGTGCCACCAGCAGAGACGAACAGGGGGAAGCTTTCTTT; CDR3aa: CATSRDEQGEAFF; j_gene: TRBJ1-1; d_gene: TRBD1; abundance: NA; v_gene: TRBV15
CDR3nt: TGTGCCAGCAGCCCCCGGGACGGCCAAGAGACCCAGTACTTC; CDR3aa: CASSPRDGQETQYF; j_gene: TRBJ2-5; d_gene: NA; abundance: many; v_gene: TRBV3-1
CDR3nt: TGTGCCAGCAGCCGGGACCGCTTGACTTTCTTT; CDR3aa: CASSRDRLTFF; j_gene: TRBJ1-1; d_gene: NA; abundance: many; v_gene: TRBV5-6
CDR3nt: TGTGCCAGCAGTGAAAGGGGGTGGGATCAGCCCCAGCATTTT; CDR3aa: CASSERGWDQPQHF; j_gene: TRBJ1-5; d_gene: NA; abundance: many; v_gene: TRBV2
CDR3nt: TGCAGTGCTAGGTCAGGTTACTACGAGCAGTACTTC; CDR3aa: CSARSGYYEQYF; j_gene: TRBJ2-7; d_gene: NA; abundance: many; v_gene: TRBV20-1
CDR3nt: TGTGCCAGCAGTTTATCCCAGGGTTTCTATAATTCACCCCTCCACTTT; CDR3aa: CASSLSQGFYNSPLHF; j_gene: TRBJ1-6; d_gene: NA; abundance: many; v_gene: TRBV27
CDR3nt: TGTGCCAGCAGCTACCGCGGGGGGCACATGAACACTGAAGCTTTCTTT; CDR3aa: CASSYRGGHMNTEAFF; j_gene: TRBJ1-1; d_gene: NA; abundance: NA; v_gene: TRBV5-6
CDR3nt: TGTGCCAGCAGTAGCGGGAGCAACAATGAGCAGTTCTTC; CDR3aa: CASSSGSNNEQFF; j_gene: TRBJ2-1; d_gene: TRBD2; abundance: NA; v_gene: TRBV25-1
CDR3nt: TGTGCCAGCAGTTCCCCCGGGACGGCAAATGAAAAACTGTTTTTT; CDR3aa: CASSSPGTANEKLFF; j_gene: TRBJ1-4; d_gene: NA; abundance: few; v_gene: TRBV28
CDR3nt: TGTGCCACCGGATTACAGGGTCTCAAAGGTGGCTACACCTTC; CDR3aa: CATGLQGLKGGYTF; j_gene: TRBJ1-2; d_gene: NA; abundance: NA; v_gene: TRBV15
CDR3nt: TGTGCCAGCAGCGTACGACAGGGGGGACAAGTCGAGCAGTACTTC; CDR3aa: CASSVRQGGQVEQYF; j_gene: TRBJ2-7; d_gene: TRBD1; abundance: NA; v_gene: TRBV7-2
CDR3nt: TGCAGTGCTCCAGGGACCGGGAGGTGGGCCCTTAACTATGGCTACACCTTC; CDR3aa: CSAPGTGRWALNYGYTF; j_gene: TRBJ1-2; d_gene: NA; abundance: NA; v_gene: TRBV20-1
CDR3nt: TGCAGTCCGACCCAAGAGACCCAGTACTTC; CDR3aa: CSPTQETQYF; j_gene: TRBJ2-5; d_gene: NA; abundance: few; v_gene: TRBV20-1
CDR3nt: TGTGCCAGCAGTGCTAGACAAGGGACAAGAGATTTTGAAGCTTTCTTT; CDR3aa: CASSARQGTRDFEAFF; j_gene: TRBJ1-1; d_gene: NA; abundance: NA; v_gene: TRBV25-1
CDR3nt: TGCAGTGGGACTTCTTTGGCGGGGTCTTGGGAGACCCAGTACTTC; CDR3aa: CSGTSLAGSWETQYF; j_gene: TRBJ2-5; d_gene: NA; abundance: NA; v_gene: TRBV20-1
CDR3nt: TGTGCCAGCAGTGGCCAGGGAAATGGTCAAGAGACCCAGTACTTC; CDR3aa: CASSGQGNGQETQYF; j_gene: TRBJ2-5; d_gene: NA; abundance: many; v_gene: TRBV13
CDR3nt: TGTGCCAGCAGTGCGACAGGGTTATACGAGCAGTACTTC; CDR3aa: CASSATGLYEQYF; j_gene: TRBJ2-7; d_gene: TRBD1; abundance: NA; v_gene: TRBV2
CDR3nt: TGTGCCAGCACCGCCCAAGCGGGAATCTTTGAGACCCAGTACTTC; CDR3aa: CASTAQAGIFETQYF; j_gene: TRBJ2-5; d_gene: TRBD2; abundance: many; v_gene: TRBV7-9
CDR3nt: TGTGCCAGCACCCCGGGGACTCGGGCTGAAAAACTGTTTTTT; CDR3aa: CASTPGTRAEKLFF; j_gene: TRBJ1-4; d_gene: NA; abundance: NA; v_gene: TRBV6-5
CDR3nt: TGTGCCAGCAGCTTAAGGTTGGGAACCTATCAGCCCCAGTACTTC; CDR3aa: CASSLRLGTYQPQYF; j_gene: TRBJ2-5; d_gene: NA; abundance: NA; v_gene: TRBV7-2
CDR3nt: TGTGCCAGCAGCCTCCCTGACAGGGGGCGTCTTATTTGGTATCAGCCCCAGCATTTT; CDR3aa: CASSLPDRGRLIWYQPQHF; j_gene: TRBJ1-5; d_gene: TRBD1; abundance: NA; v_gene: TRBV7-3
CDR3nt: TGTGCCACCAGCAGTCCTGGACAGGGCTACGACCAAGAGACCCAGTACTTC; CDR3aa: CATSSPGQGYDQETQYF; j_gene: TRBJ2-5; d_gene: TRBD1; abundance: few; v_gene: TRBV15
CDR3nt: TGTGCGGCGCAGGGGACTAGCGGGAGCGAGCAGTACTTC; CDR3aa: CAAQGTSGSEQYF; j_gene: TRBJ2-7; d_gene: TRBD2; abundance: once; v_gene: TRBV11-1